This T cell receptor beta chain was sequenced for a study of cytomegalovirus exposure and HLA in healthy donors (dated by TCRdb to about 2017). Background for the entire study: An earlier analysis of several hundred of the donors reported 276 Gb of sequence data and 90 million to 120 million unique TCR beta sequences obtained from 150 million to 200 million T cells. An early release that covered several hundred HLA-typed donors contained approximately 300 gigabases of sequencing data and about 93 million unique TCR sequences. Of the roughly 410 genotyped donors, 75% to 85% were placed in the genetic ancestry cluster associated with self-reported Caucasian donors. The study aimed to test whether cataloging public T cell receptors could reveal signatures of past pathogen exposure. The study profiled the T cell repertoires of hundreds of subjects by immunosequencing and related them to cytomegalovirus serostatus. Along with the 666-subject first cohort, a separate validation cohort of 120 different subjects was used. The study combined high-throughput TCR immunosequencing, statistical association of individual TCRs with disease status, and machine learning to predict cytomegalovirus infection status. To study patterns of TCR occurrence, a later analysis re-analyzed previously published TCR beta repertoires from 666 donors and added high-resolution HLA genotyping. The later analysis used no new phenotypic data to find candidate immune exposures, relying instead on TCR beta sequences and their occurrence across donors. An earlier analysis of some 500 of the donors used high-throughput TCR beta sequencing to judge whether each TCR beta V gene segment behaved as functional or pseudogenic. Donor age, sex, ethnicity and CMV serostatus were collected together with the repertoire data. Genome-wide SNP genotypes for about 60% of the roughly 700 donors were used in a later genetic analysis, which treated that subset as a discovery cohort. Every discovery cohort repertoire had been produced on one sequencing platform. Class I and class II HLA loci were covered by the typing at four-digit resolution. The number of typed donors differed by locus: about 620-640 for A, B, C, DRB1 and DQB1; roughly 510 for DQA1; 606 for DPA1; and around 470 for DPB1. Roughly 5 DR-DQ haplotypes were treated as single units for association and clustering because of strong linkage in the cohort. On average, roughly 250,000 unique TCR beta nucleotide sequences were sequenced per donor among a few hundred genotyped donors of the cohort, with 15% to 20% of those sequences being non-productive.

Reading from cysteine to phenylalanine, the CDR3 counts 15 amino acids. This entry keeps only the CDR3 DNA: 45 bases, framed from base 1. From V the trimming removes 4 bases and from J it removes 6 bases, while the gene matches leave 10 bases of the junction unaccounted for. CDR1 and CDR2, per the germline V gene, are SGHRS and YFSETQ. Beyond this particular receptor, the publication reports: Correlated functional status among segregating V segments might be attributable to linkage disequilibrium, but an unknown experimental factor could not be ruled out. CMV serostatus was the only immune exposure information available for the cohort. A total of roughly 160 TCR beta chains were listed by the study as associated with cytomegalovirus. Strong co-occurrence of HLA alleles, especially DR and DQ, made assigning TCR associations to individual alleles difficult. Because some donors lacked HLA typing at each locus, the association tests relied only on the typed subset. In an earlier analysis of some 540 of the donors, most TCR beta V segments appeared in productive rearrangements about 87% or about 30% of the time, broadly matching IMGT annotations. Compared with the approximately 670-donor mean, donors in an Asian-associated ancestry cluster had fewer N-insertions in productive TCRs, according to a later genetic analysis. Because the 87-base-pair reads could not distinguish some IMGT-functional V segments, including TRBV6-2 and TRBV6-3, those segments were excluded. A further reported finding was that TCR beta sequences accurately predicted the HLA-A and HLA-B alleles for most subjects in the first cohort. V-gene and J-gene trimming of TCR beta chains was associated with a missense DCLRE1C variant in a later genetic analysis, and the association was replicated in an independent cohort. Presence/absence analyses assumed roughly uniform sequencing depth across donors, an assumption that may not hold. According to a later analysis, TCR association rates differed among HLA loci, with DRB1 alleles showing the most associated TCRs and HLA-C alleles showing the fewest. Three of the identified cytomegalovirus-associated TCR beta chains were confirmed in vitro to be specific for cytomegalovirus antigens. The classifier was reported to diagnose cytomegalovirus status with high specificity and sensitivity in both the original cohort and the validation cohort. Because counts were too low, seventeen rarely observed V segments, including chromosome 9 orphons, were left out of the earlier analysis of 587 of the donors. A group of highly shared sequence variants was considered likely to be a technical artifact of the sequencing pipeline. Most TCR sequences were seen in very few donors, while some public TCRs were found in many individuals. Specific HLA alleles were associated with around 18,000 TCR beta sequences at a false discovery rate of 0.05 in a later analysis. The cohort was sequenced for TCR beta chains only, and without alpha or paired-chain data the features that could be detected were limited. The authors suggested that the approach could potentially be extended to other disease states and immunological phenotypes. A later analysis found that most CMV-associated TCR beta chains appeared HLA-restricted, with HLA associations seemingly driven largely by CMV exposure. In a later analysis, HLA-associated TCR beta chains were found to be more clonally expanded and to have lower generation probabilities than equally common non-associated chains. Several of the top co-occurrence clusters appeared to be linked to parvovirus B19, influenza, CMV and Epstein-Barr virus, according to a later analysis.

Details on this clone: Its antigen specificity is not known. Per-base quality was not reported, and no clone a single base away is much larger than it.

The library was made by the immunoSEQ multiplex PCR assay. A mixture of 60 forward primers for TCR Vbeta segments and 13 reverse primers for TCR Jbeta segments was used in the multiplex PCR. The CDR3 region of rearranged TCR beta genes was amplified from genomic DNA by a multiplex PCR assay. Amplified TCR beta libraries were sequenced as 87-base-pair reads on the Illumina HiSeq System. The paper's data handling went like this. Across the 700 or so repertoires, a later analysis counted tens of millions of unique TCR beta chains, some 11 million of which were shared by at least two donors. A nearest-neighbor algorithm error-corrected the raw reads and collapsed the reads into unique sequences, merging closely related sequences to remove PCR and sequencing errors. To assign V, D and J gene segments, CDR3 sequences were aligned to IMGT reference sequences. For a sequence to be retained, at least a six-nucleotide match to both a V gene segment and a J gene segment was required. Rearrangements were classified as productive when the CDR3 lacked stop codons and remained in frame with V and J, and all other rearrangements were classified as non-productive. CDR3 was defined by IMGT convention, running from the second conserved V-encoded cysteine to the conserved J-encoded phenylalanine. In an earlier analysis of just under 600 of the donors, sequences lacking an unambiguous match to a single V gene segment were excluded. In an earlier analysis of 587 of the donors, a V segment was called functional when productive rearrangements were above 56.7%, and segregating when the standard deviation between donors exceeded 5%. A statistical classification framework was developed to diagnose cytomegalovirus status using the catalog of TCR beta chain sequences. V and J gene assignment, in a later analysis, came from comparing TCR nucleotide sequences with IMGT/GENE-DB human TR gene sequences. A later analysis assigned CDR3 sequences and most-parsimonious VDJ recombination scenarios with the TCRdist pipeline. In a later analysis, every TCR beta chain was defined by the combination of its CDR3 amino acid sequence and its V-gene family, and reads without a unique V-gene family were dropped. In a later analysis, 450 to 600 highly shared, low-generation-probability nucleotide sequences were removed to address suspected cross-contamination and a sequencing artifact. A later analysis calculated a clonal expansion index for each public chain from normalized within-repertoire ranks of inferred template counts. A later analysis computed generation probabilities with a VDJ recombination model fitted to out-of-frame rearrangements, and checked the results against IGoR. In a later analysis, hypergeometric tests were used to score TCR-TCR, TCR-HLA and TCR-CMV co-occurrence, with a repertoire-size bias correction applied to TCR pairs. A later analysis estimated false discovery rates by permuting HLA or CMV assignments 20 times. In a later analysis, co-occurring TCRs were grouped using DBSCAN, with TCRdist sequence similarity added in when clustering inside HLA-allele-positive subsets. Repertoires with fewer than 30,000 or more than 120,000 public chains were left out of co-occurrence clustering, as were a handful of repertoires with anomalous nucleotide sharing. The table comes from immuneACCESS by way of TCRdb, which keeps in-frame sequences with V and J called. Part of the clones is missing from these tables; in studies checked, under half for an unresolved V gene and the rest for unknown reasons. The DNA gave D and trimming, while V, J and clone size come from that table. This sample gives roughly 100,000 clones in total; around 68% of them show up just once. Clones ranked in the top ten supply approximately 4.3% of the sample.

The cohort comprised approximately 700 healthy bone marrow donors. Cohort members were all nominally healthy when sampled, although unrecorded immune exposures were likely present. Of the 670 or so cohort members, 250 to 300 had positive CMV serostatus and 352 had negative CMV serostatus, and CMV serostatus was not recorded for the donor. Every donor gave a peripheral blood sample, and the peripheral blood mononuclear cells from that sample were used for TCR beta sequencing. The Qiagen DNeasy Blood Extraction Kit was used to extract genomic DNA from the blood cell samples. The specimen was PBMCs. This clonotype was obtained from a human donor in good health. The chain joins TRBV5-1 to TRBJ2-4; TRBD1 aligns with 7 central bases. The CDR3 amino acid sequence is: CASSPITGAANIQYF. The sequenced DNA is TGCGCCAGCAGCCCGATAACAGGGGCCGCAAACATTCAGTACTTC. The entire variable domain, with the stretches around the CDR3 drawn from the reference TRBV5-1 and TRBJ2-4 proteins, is KAGVTQTPRYLIKTRGQQVTLSCSPISGHRSVSWYQQTPGQGLQFLFEYFSETQRNKGNFPGRFSGRQFSNSRSEMNVSTLELGDSALYLCASSPITGAANIQYFGAGTRLSVL.